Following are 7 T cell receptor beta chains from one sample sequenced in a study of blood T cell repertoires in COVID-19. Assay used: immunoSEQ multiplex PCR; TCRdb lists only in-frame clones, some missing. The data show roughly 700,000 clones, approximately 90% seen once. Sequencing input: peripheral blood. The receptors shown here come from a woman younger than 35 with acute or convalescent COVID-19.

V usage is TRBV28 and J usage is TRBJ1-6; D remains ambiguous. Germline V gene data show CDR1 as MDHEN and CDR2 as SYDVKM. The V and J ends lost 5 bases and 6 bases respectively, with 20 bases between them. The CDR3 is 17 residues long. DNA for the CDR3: TGTGCCAGCAGTAGACAATTATCCGGGATCACTAATTCACCCCTCCACTTT. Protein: CASSRQLSGITNSPLHF.

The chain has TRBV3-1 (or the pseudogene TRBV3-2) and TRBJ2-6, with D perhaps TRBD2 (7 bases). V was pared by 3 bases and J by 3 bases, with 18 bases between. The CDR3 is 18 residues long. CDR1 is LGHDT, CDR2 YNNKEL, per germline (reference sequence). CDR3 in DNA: TGTGCCAGCAGCCACGGCGGAGGGGGGGCAAGTGGGGCCAACGTCCTGACTTTC. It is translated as CASSHGGGGASGANVLTF.

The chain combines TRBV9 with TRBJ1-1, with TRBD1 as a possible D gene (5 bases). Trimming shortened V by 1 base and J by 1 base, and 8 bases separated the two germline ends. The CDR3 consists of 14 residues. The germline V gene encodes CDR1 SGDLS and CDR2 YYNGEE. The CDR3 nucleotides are TGTGCCAGCAGCGTAACAGGCAGGAACACTGAAGCTTTCTTT. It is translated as CASSVTGRNTEAFF.

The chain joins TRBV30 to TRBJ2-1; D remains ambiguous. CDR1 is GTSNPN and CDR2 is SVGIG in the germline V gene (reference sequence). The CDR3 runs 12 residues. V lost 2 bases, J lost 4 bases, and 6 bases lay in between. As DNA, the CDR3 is TGTGCCTGGAGTCCCGGGTACAATGAGCAGTTCTTC. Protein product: CAWSPGYNEQFF.

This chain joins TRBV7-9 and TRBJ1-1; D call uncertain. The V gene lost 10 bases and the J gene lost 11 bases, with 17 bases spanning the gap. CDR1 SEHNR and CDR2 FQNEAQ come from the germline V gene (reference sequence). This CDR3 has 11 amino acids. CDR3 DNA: TGTGCCACTCAAGACGCGGAGGTGGCTTTCTTT. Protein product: CATQDAEVAFF.

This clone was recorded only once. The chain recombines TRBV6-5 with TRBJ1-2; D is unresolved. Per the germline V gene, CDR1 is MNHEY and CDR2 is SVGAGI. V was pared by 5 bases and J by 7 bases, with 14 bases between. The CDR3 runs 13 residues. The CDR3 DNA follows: TGTGCCAGCAGTCCCGGAGAAGCGTTTGGCTACACCTTC. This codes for CASSPGEAFGYTF.

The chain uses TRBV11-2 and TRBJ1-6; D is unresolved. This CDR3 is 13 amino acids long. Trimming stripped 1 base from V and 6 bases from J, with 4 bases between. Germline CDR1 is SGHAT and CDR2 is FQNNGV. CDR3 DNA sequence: TGTGCCAGCAGCTTAGCACTTAATTCACCCCTCCACTTT. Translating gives CASSLALNSPLHF.